This T cell receptor (beta chain) stems from a study of T cells expressing NK-cell markers. As for the study in general: One of the eight sequenced donors was seronegative, whereas the other seven were HCMV-seropositive.

TCRdb derives one entry per CDR3 protein from the 5' RACE reads, leaving out DNA. This listing includes about 110,000 distinct CDR3 sequences. Germline lookup yields CDR1 SGHNT and CDR2 YENEEA. This CDR3 is 13 amino acids long. The sample was blood T cells: a sorted CD56 or NKG2C T cell subset, CD4+ or CD8+ T cells, or bulk PBMC T cells (not recorded which). This TCR was recovered from a woman between 18 and 70 years old in good health. V usage is TRBV11-3 and J usage is TRBJ2-5; the D gene TCRdb calls, TRBD1, cannot be checked with no DNA. CDR3 in amino acids: CASSSGTQETQYF.